Many counts were recorded for the clone carrying this TCR beta chain. The data stem from a study of blood T cells in healthy people across ages. Turning to the study itself: Template switching retrieved approximately one barcoded beta molecule for each two T cells.

A second PCR, run for roughly 7 to 12 cycles, used a sample-barcoded 5' primer plus a J-beta primer mix. MiXCR, applied by TCRdb to the 5' RACE reads, yields one record per CDR3 protein. This sample carries about 1.7 million distinct CDR3 sequences, approximately 30% of them seen once, and the ten largest clones take about 8%. CDR1 is MNHEY, CDR2 SVGAGI, per germline. Trimming cost V 10 bases and J 8 bases; bases outside gene matches: 9. There are 13 residues in the CDR3. The source of this sequence is a woman between 25 and 40 years old in good health. V is TRBV6-5 and J is TRBJ2-1, with 9 bases lining up with TRBD2. Sequenced material: blood. The CDR3 DNA sequence: TGTGCCATCAAGCGGGGGGCGGGCGATGAGCAGTTCTTC. It yields the protein CAIKRGAGDEQFF.